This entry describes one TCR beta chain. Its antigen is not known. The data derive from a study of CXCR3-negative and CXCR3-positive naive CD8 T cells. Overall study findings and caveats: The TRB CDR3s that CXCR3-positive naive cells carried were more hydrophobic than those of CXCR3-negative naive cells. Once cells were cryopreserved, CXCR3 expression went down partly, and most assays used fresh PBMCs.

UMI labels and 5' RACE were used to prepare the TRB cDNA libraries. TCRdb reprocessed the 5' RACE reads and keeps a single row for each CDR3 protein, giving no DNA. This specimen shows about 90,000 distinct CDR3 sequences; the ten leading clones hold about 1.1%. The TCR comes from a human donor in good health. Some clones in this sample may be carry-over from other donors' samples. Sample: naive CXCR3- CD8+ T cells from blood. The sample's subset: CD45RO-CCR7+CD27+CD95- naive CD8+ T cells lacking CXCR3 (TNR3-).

The CDR3 loop reads CSVGSLGTFSYEQYF. The chain combines TRBV29-1 with TRBJ2-7; TCRdb returns TRBD1, unconfirmable since there is no DNA. Germline lookup yields CDR1 SQVTM and CDR2 ANQGSEA. This CDR3 is 15 amino acids long.